The T cell receptor beta chain described here comes from a study of regulatory T cells in long-lasting Graves disease. Points from the study as a whole: New patients shared fewer public clonotypes (approximately 970) than persistent patients did (around 3,000).

Time point: newly diagnosed GD, antithyroid drugs for less than 3 months. From PBMCs, RNA was extracted and then used to make the TCR library. The CDR3 is made up of 12 amino acids. Germline values: CDR1 GTSNPN, CDR2 SVGIG (reference sequence). Comment on this clonotype: Its antigen is not identified. This may arise from a read error, as a much more abundant clone is one base away.

Construction of TCR beta libraries relied on iRepertoire HTBI primers and on Arm-PCR targeting CDR3 regions. Via MiXCR, TCRdb re-called the multiplex PCR reads, giving one row per CDR3 protein. The table lists about 460,000 distinct CDR3 sequences, 14% of them singletons, with under 20% in the top ten. This sample also belongs to another study, concerning T cells in Graves' hyperthyroidism and ophthalmopathy. That study adds: Thyroid ultrasound, orbital computed tomography, clinical symptoms, and serum thyroxine and TRAb underpinned diagnoses. In the first-round RT-PCR of the TCR CDR3, the HTBI primer set was used. A model using 13 V-J features told ophthalmopathy apart from stable hyperthyroidism.

The chain recombines TRBV30 with TRBJ1-2; no firm D call. This receptor was identified in a woman in her 50s with Graves disease. The specimen comprised peripheral blood mononuclear cells (PBMCs), sampled at new diagnosis, from a patient treated with antithyroid drugs. CDR3 residues: CAWTGGNYCYTF. CDR3 coding DNA: TGTGCCTGGACAGGCGGGAACTATTGCTACACCTTC.